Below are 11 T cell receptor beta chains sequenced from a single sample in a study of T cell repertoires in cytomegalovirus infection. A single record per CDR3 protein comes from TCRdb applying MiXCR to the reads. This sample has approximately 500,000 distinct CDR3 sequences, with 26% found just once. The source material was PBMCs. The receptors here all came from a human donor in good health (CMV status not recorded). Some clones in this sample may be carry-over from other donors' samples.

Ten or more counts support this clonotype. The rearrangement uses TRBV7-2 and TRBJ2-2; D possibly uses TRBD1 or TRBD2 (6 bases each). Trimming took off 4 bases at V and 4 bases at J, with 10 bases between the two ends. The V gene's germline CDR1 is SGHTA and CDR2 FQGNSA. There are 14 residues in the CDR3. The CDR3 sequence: CASSSGGGTGELFF. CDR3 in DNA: TGTGCCAGCAGCTCCGGGGGCGGCACCGGGGAGCTGTTTTTT.

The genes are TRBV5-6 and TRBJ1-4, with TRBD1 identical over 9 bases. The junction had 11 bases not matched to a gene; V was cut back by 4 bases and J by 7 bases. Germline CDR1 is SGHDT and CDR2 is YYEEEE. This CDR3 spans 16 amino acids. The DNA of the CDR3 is TGTGCCAGCAGCAGTAAACCCGGGACAGGGACTGAAAAACTGTTTTTT. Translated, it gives CASSSKPGTGTEKLFF.

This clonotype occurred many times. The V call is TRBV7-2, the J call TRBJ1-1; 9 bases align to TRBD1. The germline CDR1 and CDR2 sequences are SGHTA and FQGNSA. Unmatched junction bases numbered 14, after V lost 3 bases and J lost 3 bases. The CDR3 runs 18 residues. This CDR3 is CASSFRLQGAGSDTEAFF. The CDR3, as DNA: TGTGCCAGCAGCTTTCGATTACAGGGGGCTGGTTCGGACACTGAAGCTTTCTTT.

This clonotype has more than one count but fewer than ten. This chain's CDR3 is CASRQLDYEQYF. The CDR3 DNA is TGTGCCAGCAGACAGTTGGACTACGAGCAGTACTTC. V is TRBV28 and J is TRBJ2-7; D is unclear. V shed 6 bases and J shed 3 bases, with 9 bases lying between them. The CDR3 is 12 amino acids. CDR1 MDHEN and CDR2 SYDVKM come from the germline V gene.

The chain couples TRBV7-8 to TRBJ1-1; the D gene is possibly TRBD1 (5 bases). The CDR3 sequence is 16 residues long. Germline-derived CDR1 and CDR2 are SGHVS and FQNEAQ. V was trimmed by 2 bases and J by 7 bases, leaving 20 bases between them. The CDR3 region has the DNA TGTGCCAGCAGCTTACGGGCCCCCCAGGGAACCGATGAAGCTTTCTTT. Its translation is CASSLRAPQGTDEAFF.

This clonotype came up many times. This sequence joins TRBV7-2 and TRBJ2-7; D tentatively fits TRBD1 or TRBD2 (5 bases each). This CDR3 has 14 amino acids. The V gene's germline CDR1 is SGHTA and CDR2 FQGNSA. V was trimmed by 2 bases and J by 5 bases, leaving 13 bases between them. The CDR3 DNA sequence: TGTGCCAGCAGCTTAACTGGGACCTACGACGAGCAGTACGTC. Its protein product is CASSLTGTYDEQYV.

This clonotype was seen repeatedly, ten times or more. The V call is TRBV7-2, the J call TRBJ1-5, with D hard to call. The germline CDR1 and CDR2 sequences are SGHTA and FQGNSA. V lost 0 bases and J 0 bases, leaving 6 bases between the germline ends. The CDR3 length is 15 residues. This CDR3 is CASSLAGYSNQPQHF. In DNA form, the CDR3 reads TGTGCCAGCAGCTTAGCGGGGTATAGCAATCAGCCCCAGCATTTT.

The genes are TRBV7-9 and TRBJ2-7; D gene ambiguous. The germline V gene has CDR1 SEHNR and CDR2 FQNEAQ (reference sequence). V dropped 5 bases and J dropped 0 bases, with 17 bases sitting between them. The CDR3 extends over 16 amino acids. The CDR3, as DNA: TGTGCCAGCAGCGAACTCCCTGGCGGATCCTCCTACGAGCAGTACGTC. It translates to CASSELPGGSSYEQYV.

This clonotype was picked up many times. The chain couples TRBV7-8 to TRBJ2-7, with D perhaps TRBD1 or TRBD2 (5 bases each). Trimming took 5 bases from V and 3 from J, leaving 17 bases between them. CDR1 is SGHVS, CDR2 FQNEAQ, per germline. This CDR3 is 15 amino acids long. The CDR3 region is CASSGGTGQYYEQYV. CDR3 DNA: TGTGCCAGCAGCGGAGGAACCGGACAATACTACGAGCAGTACGTC.

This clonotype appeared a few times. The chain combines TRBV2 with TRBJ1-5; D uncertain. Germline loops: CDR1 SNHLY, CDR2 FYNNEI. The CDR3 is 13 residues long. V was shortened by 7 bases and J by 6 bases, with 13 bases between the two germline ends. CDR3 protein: CASTYVESQPQHF. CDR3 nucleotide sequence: TGTGCCAGCACCTATGTGGAAAGTCAGCCCCAGCATTTT. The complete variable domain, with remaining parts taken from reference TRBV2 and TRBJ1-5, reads EPEVTQTPSHQVTQMGQEVILRCVPISNHLYFYWYRQILGQKVEFLVSFYNNEISEKSEIFDDQFSVERPDGSNFTLKIRSTKLEDSAMYFCASTYVESQPQHFGDGTRLSIL.

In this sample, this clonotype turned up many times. In DNA, the CDR3 is TGTGCCAGCAGCCATATCGGGCGGGTCTACAATGAGCAGTTCTTC. This encodes CASSHIGRVYNEQFF. The V call is TRBV7-2, the J call TRBJ2-1, with D perhaps matching TRBD2 (5 bases). The CDR3 sequence is 15 residues long. Germline CDR1 SGHTA, CDR2 FQGNSA. The V end was cut by 5 bases, the J end by 3 bases, with 14 bases between.